These 17 T cell receptor beta chains were sequenced from one sample in a study of shared clonotypes between healthy human individuals. Method: immunoSEQ multiplex PCR; TCRdb's copy keeps in-frame clones and lacks some. The data contain hundreds of thousands of clones, approximately 79% of them singletons. The sample comprised memory CD4+ T cells sorted from blood. Subset specified: CD45RA-negative fraction. These TCRs come from a woman aged 25 to 39 in good health.

The CDR3, as DNA: TGTGCCAGCAGTAACCCTTTGGGGTCCCAAGAGACCCAGTACTTC. This encodes CASSNPLGSQETQYF. V gene TRBV5-4 combines with J gene TRBJ2-5; D is unclear. This CDR3 contains 15 residues. The ends were cut back, 5 bases at V and 1 base at J, with 15 bases in the middle. CDR1 is SGHNT, CDR2 YYREEE, per germline (reference sequence).

The chain joins TRBV13 to TRBJ2-5, with TRBD2 identical over 8 bases. CDR1 and CDR2 (germline): PRHDT, FYEKMQ (reference sequence). Trimming at V came to 0 bases and at J to 7 bases, leaving 7 bases not matched to a gene. The length of the CDR3 is 15 residues. The CDR3 DNA follows: TGTGCCAGCAGCTTAGGCGGGAGGGCCTCAGGGACCCAGTACTTC. This sequence encodes CASSLGGRASGTQYF.

In this sample, this clone turned up a few times. The J gene is TRBJ1-1, the V gene TRBV15, with D hard to call. V shed 1 base and J shed 3 bases, with 6 bases lying between them. The CDR3 is 13 residues long. From germline, CDR1 is LNHNV and CDR2 YYDKDF (reference sequence). The CDR3: CATSRVTDTEAFF. The DNA for the CDR3 is TGTGCCACCAGCAGAGTCACAGACACTGAAGCTTTCTTT.

This sequence joins TRBV28 and TRBJ2-3; tentatively, D is TRBD1 or TRBD2 (5 bases each). The germline V and J ends were trimmed by 8 bases and 4 bases, with 16 bases remaining between them. Per germline, CDR1 MDHEN and CDR2 SYDVKM. The CDR3 has 14 amino acids. The CDR3 bases are TGTGCCAGCCTTCCGGGGACGGGGTCAGATACGCAGTATTTT. Translating gives CASLPGTGSDTQYF.

This clone was observed once. The chain couples TRBV12-5 to TRBJ2-1; 16 nucleotides agree with TRBD2. This CDR3 spans 22 amino acids. V lost 0 bases and J lost 0; bases outside the gene matches: 11. The V gene's germline CDR1 is LGHNT and CDR2 FRNRAP. This CDR3 is CASGLVTLGLAGGPSSYNEQFF. The CDR3 DNA follows: TGTGCTAGTGGTTTGGTCACCCTGGGACTAGCGGGAGGGCCGAGCTCCTACAATGAGCAGTTCTTC.

This chain links TRBV7-2 with TRBJ1-2; TRBD1 matches at 11 bases. This CDR3 spans 18 amino acids. V lost 4 bases and J lost 5; bases outside the gene matches: 15. Germline CDR1 is SGHTA and CDR2 is FQGNSA. This CDR3 is CASSSAGTGGPADYGYTF. DNA of the CDR3: TGTGCCAGCAGCTCCGCCGGGACAGGGGGTCCTGCGGATTATGGCTACACCTTC.

This clone was recorded at least ten times. CDR3 protein: CASSLGGGSTDTQYF. DNA for the CDR3: TGTGCCAGCAGCCTAGGGGGCGGGAGCACAGATACGCAGTATTTT. The chain recombines TRBV5-4 with TRBJ2-3; 7 bases align to TRBD1. Trimming cost V 4 bases and J 0 bases; bases outside gene matches: 5. CDR3 length: 15 residues. Germline-derived CDR1 and CDR2 are SGHNT and YYREEE (reference sequence).

This rearrangement joins TRBV18 to TRBJ1-2; D unclear. In germline, CDR1 is KGHSH, CDR2 LQKENI. The CDR3 consists of 12 residues. V lost 0 bases and J lost 8, with 7 bases in between. The CDR3 sequence is CASSPPGHGYTF. The DNA for the CDR3 is TGTGCCAGCTCACCACCGGGTCACGGCTACACCTTC.

V gene TRBV28 combines with J gene TRBJ1-1; D possibly corresponds to TRBD1 (5 bases). The V end lost 10 bases, the J end lost 1 base, and 13 bases lay between the germline ends. CDR3 size: 13 residues. Germline CDR1 is MDHEN and CDR2 is SYDVKM. The DNA for the CDR3 is TGTGCCACCACTGGGGCGGCGAACACTGAAGCTTTCTTT. Amino acids: CATTGAANTEAFF. Drawing the rest from reference TRBV28 and TRBJ1-1, the complete variable domain is DVKVTQSSRYLVKRTGEKVFLECVQDMDHENMFWYRQDPGLGLRLIYFSYDVKMKEKGDIPEGYSVSREKKERFSLILESASTNQTSMYLCATTGAANTEAFFGQGTRLTVV.

This clone was counted only a few times. This sample includes further DNA sequences coding for the same CDR3. The V gene is TRBV5-1, the J gene TRBJ1-1, with 11 bases lining up with TRBD1. CDR1 SGHRS and CDR2 YFSETQ come from the germline V gene. After removal of 0 bases from V and 9 bases from J, the junction contained 4 bases not matched to a gene. The CDR3 length is 14 residues. Here the CDR3 DNA reads TGCGCCAGCAGCTTGGGGACAGGGGGCCTTCAAGCTTTCTTT. It codes for CASSLGTGGLQAFF.

Here the CDR3 DNA reads TGTGCCAGCAGCTTATTGAACGAGCAGTACTTC. Its translation is CASSLLNEQYF. The gene calls are TRBV11-2 and TRBJ2-7; no clear D gene. Germline assignment: CDR1 SGHAT and CDR2 FQNNGV. V lost 2 bases and J 5 bases, leaving 4 bases between the germline ends. The CDR3 contains 11 residues.

The chain carries TRBV15 and TRBJ2-1; 8 bases match TRBD2. The V gene's germline CDR1 is LNHNV and CDR2 YYDKDF (reference sequence). Unmatched junction bases numbered 5, after V lost 0 bases and J lost 7 bases. This CDR3 spans 15 amino acids. CDR3 sequence: CATSREGGRMNEQFF. CDR3 nucleotide sequence: TGTGCCACCAGCAGAGAAGGCGGGAGGATGAATGAGCAGTTCTTC.

The chain is built from TRBV7-3 and TRBJ2-1, with TRBD2 identical over 10 bases. Trimming took 5 bases from V and 5 from J; bases not matched to a gene: 18. CDR1 and CDR2 from the germline V gene are SGHTA and FQGTGA. The CDR3 sequence is 19 residues long. Here the CDR3 DNA reads TGTGCCAGCAGCCTTGGATGGCTAGCGGGAGACGGGGGAAACAATGAGCAGTTCTTC. It yields the protein CASSLGWLAGDGGNNEQFF. The whole variable domain, remainder taken from reference TRBV7-3 and TRBJ2-1, is GAGVSQTPSNKVTEKGKYVELRCDPISGHTALYWYRQSLGQGPEFLIYFQGTGAADDSGLPNDRFFAVRPEGSVSTLKIQRTERGDSAVYLCASSLGWLAGDGGNNEQFFGPGTRLTVL.

This clone was seen only a few times. The chain links TRBV29-1 to TRBJ2-3; 10 bases are a match to TRBD2. The CDR3 contains 15 residues. V lost 7 bases, J lost 1 base, and 8 bases stayed unmatched. Germline V gene data show CDR1 as SQVTM and CDR2 as ANQGSEA. CDR3 sequence: CSDRTSGAGTDTQYF. The DNA for the CDR3 is TGCAGCGACAGGACTAGCGGTGCGGGCACAGATACGCAGTATTTT.

The chain carries TRBV5-1 and TRBJ1-2, with D perhaps matching TRBD1 (6 bases). V was pared by 10 bases and J by 4 bases, with 17 bases between. There are 13 residues in the CDR3. Germline V CDR1 and CDR2: SGHRS, YFSETQ. CDR3 protein: CASQGPGPYGYTF. The DNA for the CDR3 is TGCGCCTCCCAGGGGCCAGGGCCCTATGGCTACACCTTC.

The V gene is TRBV9, the J gene TRBJ2-2; D assignment may be TRBD1 or TRBD2 (5 bases each). Germline CDR1 and CDR2: SGDLS and YYNGEE. V lost 3 bases to trimming and J lost 9 bases, with 15 bases between them. CDR3 length: 14 residues. CDR3 nucleotides: TGTGCCAGCAGCGACCACACAGTGGGACGGGAGCTGTTTTTT. It translates to CASSDHTVGRELFF.

This clone was seen a handful of times. The chain employs TRBV11-2 and TRBJ2-2; D is ambiguous. V lost 6 bases to trimming and J lost 0 bases, with 5 bases between them. This CDR3 spans 13 amino acids. The germline gives CDR1 SGHAT, CDR2 FQNNGV. This CDR3 reads CASRGTNTGELFF. The DNA of the CDR3 is TGTGCCAGCAGGGGGACGAACACCGGGGAGCTGTTTTTT.